Each of the 4 T cell receptor beta chains below was sequenced from the same sample in a study of cytotoxic CD8 clonotypes in ibrutinib-treated CLL. The repertoire was sequenced with immunoSEQ multiplex PCR; TCRdb's copy has only in-frame clones and lacks some. The data contain around 330,000 clones, approximately 67% of them singletons. The sequencing here drew on PBMCs, taken after 36 months of ibrutinib treatment. These receptors came from a human donor with chronic lymphocytic leukemia.

This clone has more than one count but fewer than ten. The rearrangement joins TRBV6-5 to TRBJ1-2; possibly TRBD1 for D (5 bases). Germline CDR1 MNHEY, CDR2 SVGAGI. V dropped 2 bases and J dropped 4 bases, with 14 bases sitting between them. The CDR3 spans 15 residues. The CDR3 spells CASSYGRAGVYGYTF. CDR3 bases: TGTGCCAGCAGTTACGGCAGGGCGGGGGTCTATGGCTACACCTTC.

V and J are TRBV5-1 and TRBJ1-1, with 8 bases identical to TRBD1. The ends lost 7 bases at V and 7 bases at J; junction bases unmatched: 9. From germline, CDR1 is SGHRS and CDR2 YFSETQ. This CDR3 is built from 13 residues. DNA for the CDR3: TGCGCCAGCGCCCGGACAGGGAGCCTTGAAGCTTTCTTT. This sequence encodes CASARTGSLEAFF.

V gene TRBV6-6 combines with J gene TRBJ2-5; tentative D call: TRBD1 (6 bases). CDR3 length equals 13 residues. Germline-derived CDR1 and CDR2 are MNHNY and SVGAGI (reference sequence). Trimming shortened V by 6 bases and J by 5 bases, and 13 bases separated the two germline ends. In nucleotides, the CDR3 is TGTGCCAGCAGCATGACAGGTGGGGAGACCCAGTACTTC. It codes for CASSMTGGETQYF.

The chain uses TRBV5-6 and TRBJ2-7, with no clear D. Germline CDR1 is SGHDT and CDR2 is YYEEEE. CDR3 size: 13 residues. The V end was cut by 0 bases, the J end by 7 bases, with 11 bases between. The CDR3 DNA reads as TGTGCCAGCAGCTTGGTCGGCGCGTGGGAGCAGTACTTC. It is translated as CASSLVGAWEQYF.